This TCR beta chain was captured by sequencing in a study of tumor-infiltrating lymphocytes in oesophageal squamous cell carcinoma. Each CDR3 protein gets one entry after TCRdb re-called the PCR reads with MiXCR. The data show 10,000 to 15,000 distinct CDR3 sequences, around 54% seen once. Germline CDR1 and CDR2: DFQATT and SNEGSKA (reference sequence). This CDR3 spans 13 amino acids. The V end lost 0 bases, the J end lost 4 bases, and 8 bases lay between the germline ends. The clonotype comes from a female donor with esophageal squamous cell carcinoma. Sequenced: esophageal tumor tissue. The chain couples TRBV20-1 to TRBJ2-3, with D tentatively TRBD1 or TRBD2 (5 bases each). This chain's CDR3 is CSAREGTPDTQYF. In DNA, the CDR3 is TGCAGTGCTAGAGAGGGGACCCCAGATACGCAGTATTTT.